This TCR beta chain was sequenced for a study of T cells in Graves' hyperthyroidism and ophthalmopathy. What was amplified from RNA transcripts were TCR beta CDR3 regions. First-round RT-PCR with HTBI primers amplified the TCR CDR3 region. Via MiXCR, TCRdb re-called the multiplex PCR reads, giving one row per CDR3 protein. The profile covers 350,000 to 400,000 distinct CDR3 sequences, with about 15% appearing a single time and over 25% taken by the ten largest. This clonotype appeared many times. Antigen specificity is unknown. There are 17 residues in the CDR3. After removal of 0 bases from V and 2 bases from J, the junction contained 4 bases not matched to a gene. Germline V lookup: CDR1 SGHAT, CDR2 FQDESV (reference sequence). Criteria for exclusion of patients were uncontrolled infection, other autoimmune disease, pregnancy or lactation. The PBMCs studied were ones that came from 8 to 10 ml fresh peripheral blood.

The study's findings and limits: A model using 13 V-J features told ophthalmopathy apart from stable hyperthyroidism. With a median lead of approximately six months before onset, the model predicted ophthalmopathy.

Sequenced: blood. The chain employs TRBV11-1 and TRBJ2-1; 10 positions agree with TRBD1. The TCR was taken from a woman between 25 and 40 years old with Graves' hyperthyroidism. In DNA form, the CDR3 reads TGTGCCAGCAGCTTAGCGCGGGGGACAGGGGCCTACAATGAGCAGTTCTTC. Its protein product is CASSLARGTGAYNEQFF.